The entry below gives a single T cell receptor beta chain sequence along with its context. Its antigen is unknown. The sample comes from a study of neoadjuvant anti-PD-1 for oral cavity cancer. Whole-study results and caveats: Only three patients per response group were TCR-analyzed; validation needed.

Time point reported: after neoadjuvant nivolumab, at surgical resection. Blood cells were analyzed directly, without culture or expansion. CDR1 is SNHLY, CDR2 FYNNEI, per germline. V lost 8 bases and J lost 0; bases outside the gene matches: 13. The CDR3 sequence is 17 residues long. Profiling relied on immunoSEQ multiplex PCR, and the TCRdb table lists in-frame clones only, not all of them. Counted here are around 8,400 clones, roughly 69% occurring once; the ten biggest clones make up about 2.9%. This receptor was obtained from a person between 35 and 79 years old with oral cavity squamous cell carcinoma. The sequencing here drew on PBMCs, taken after nivolumab (anti-PD-1) treatment. The V call is TRBV2, the J call TRBJ1-2; 9 positions match TRBD1. CDR3 amino acids: CASVFRDRVPSNYGYTF. CDR3 DNA: TGTGCCAGCGTATTCCGGGACAGGGTCCCATCTAACTATGGCTACACCTTC.